The clone carrying this T cell receptor (beta chain) was seen a handful of times. The record originates from a study of blood T cells in healthy people across ages. Sample-barcoded 5' priming and a J-beta primer mix drove a second PCR of about 6 to 11 cycles. TCRdb passed the 5' RACE reads through MiXCR, listing each CDR3 protein once. The data contain about 1.5 million distinct CDR3 sequences, approximately 43% of them seen just once; the ten biggest clones take up approximately 4.1%. Trimming took 4 bases from V and 1 from J, leaving 9 bases between them. Per germline, CDR1 SGHDT and CDR2 YYEEEE. CDR3 length: 13 residues.

The chain combines TRBV5-6 with TRBJ2-7; D possibly corresponds to TRBD1 (5 bases). The sample taken for sequencing was blood. The clonotype comes from a woman in her late teens or twenties in good health. CDR3 residues: CASSGAFSYEQYF. CDR3 DNA sequence: TGTGCCAGCAGCGGGGCTTTTTCCTACGAGCAGTACTTC.